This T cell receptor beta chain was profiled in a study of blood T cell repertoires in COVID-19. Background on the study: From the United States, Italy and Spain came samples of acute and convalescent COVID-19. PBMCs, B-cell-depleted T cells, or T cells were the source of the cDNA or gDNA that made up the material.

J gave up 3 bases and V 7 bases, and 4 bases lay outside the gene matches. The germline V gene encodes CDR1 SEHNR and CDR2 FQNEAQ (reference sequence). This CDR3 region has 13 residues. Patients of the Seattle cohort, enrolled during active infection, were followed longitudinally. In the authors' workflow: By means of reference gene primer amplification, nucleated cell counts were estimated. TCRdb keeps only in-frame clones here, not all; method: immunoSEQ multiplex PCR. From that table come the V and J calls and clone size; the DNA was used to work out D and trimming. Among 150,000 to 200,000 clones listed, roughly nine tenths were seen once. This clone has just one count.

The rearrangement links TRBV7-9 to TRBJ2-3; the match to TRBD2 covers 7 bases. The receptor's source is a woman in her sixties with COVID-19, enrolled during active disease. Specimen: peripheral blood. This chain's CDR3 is CASTSGLTDTQYF. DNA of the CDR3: TGTGCCAGCACTAGCGGACTGACAGATACGCAGTATTTT.